This paragraph covers one TCR beta chain sequence. Antigen unknown. Assay used: immunoSEQ multiplex PCR; TCRdb lists only in-frame clones, some missing. The data show around 150,000 clones, with 92% seen just once and around 1% held by the top ten. The data derive from a study of T cell responses to AZD1222 COVID-19 vaccine. General study findings and limits: Only five to seven individuals given AZD1222 were seropositive at baseline. Following two doses of AZD1222, Spike-specific TCR breadth and depth rose.

There are 14 residues in the CDR3. Germline V lookup: CDR1 MNHEY, CDR2 SVGAGI. Trimming shortened V by 0 bases and J by 5 bases, and 10 bases separated the two germline ends. Sequenced material: peripheral blood, taken 28 days after the second AZD1222 dose. V is TRBV6-5 and J is TRBJ1-2; a possible D gene is TRBD1 (5 bases). This clonotype originated in an adult who received the AZD1222 COVID-19 vaccine. The DNA for the CDR3 is TGTGCCAGCAGTTACTCGGAGGGGCCTTATGGCTACACCTTC. Its protein is CASSYSEGPYGYTF.